This TCR beta chain is drawn from a study of regulatory T cells in long-lasting Graves disease (dated by TCRdb to about 2021). For the study in its entirety: Antithyroid drugs had been taken for less than 3 months by newly diagnosed Graves' disease patients. Persistent Graves' disease patients were compared with newly diagnosed Graves' disease patients by peripheral blood TCR sequencing and RNA sequencing. The study was conducted in China and was registered as a clinical trial. TCR sequencing covered some 13 persistent and around 20 newly diagnosed Graves' disease patients, around 35 samples in total. Here is what the overall study found, with its caveats: Only the TCR beta chain was sequenced and analyzed. Preferential use of TRBV28, TRBJ1-2 and TRBJ2-5 was observed in persistent disease, whereas TRBV20-1 and TRBJ2-1 were favored in newly diagnosed disease. Peripheral blood alone was examined, since thyroid tissue, which constituted the primary lesion, could not be accessed. The authors noted that the small sample size was a limitation that may lower accuracy. Persistent Graves' disease patients showed lower TCR Shannon entropy and fewer highly expanded clones than newly diagnosed patients, suggesting clonal expansion. More public clonotypes were shared among persistent patients (under 3,000) than among newly diagnosed patients (966).

In the paper's terms, the time point label means: newly diagnosed GD, antithyroid drugs for less than 3 months. RNA was extracted from PBMCs in TRIzol for both TCR sequencing and RNA sequencing. The diagnosis of Graves' disease was made according to American Thyroid Association guidelines. Patients were recruited from an endocrinology department in Xi'an, China. From each patient, approximately 10 milliliters of peripheral blood was collected into an EDTA anticoagulant tube. PBMCs were isolated by Ficoll Paque Plus density gradient separation without further T cell sorting. An Agilent 2100 Bioanalyzer and agarose gel were used to assess RNA quality, and a NanoDrop 2000 was used to measure RNA concentration. As to this clonotype: The antigen it binds to is not known. Per-base qualities were not stored, and no clone one base away is much larger.

Receptor libraries were prepared by multiplex PCR. These reads were obtained on an Illumina HiSeq 4000. iRepertoire HTBI primers and Arm-PCR amplification of CDR3 regions were used to construct TCR beta libraries. Gel purification was performed on PCR products prior to sequencing. The authors' analysis ran thus. Gene usage analysis of CDR3 amino acid clonotypes relied on the approximately 68 TRBV and more than twelve TRBJ segments identified across samples. COPE and FqMerger were used to merge filtered high-quality paired reads into contigs. BLAST was used to align contigs to IMGT TRBV, TRBD and TRBJ reference genes, with CDR3 defined following IMGT. Highly expanded clones were defined as clonotypes with a frequency above 0.1%. Repertoire diversity was measured by Shannon entropy, and V-J evenness by the Gini coefficient. Clonotypes shared by more than one individual were considered public. TCRdb reprocessing: public reads trimmed at Q25 with fastp, clones called with MiXCR, in-frame beta chains kept. Merged by CDR3 protein, the rows form single entries marked with the most common genes and DNA. TCRdb, not the original authors, processed these V and J calls. Across this sample there are 420,000 or so distinct CDR3 sequences, with approximately 16% seen only once. In total, the top ten clones hold 20% to 25% of the sample.

Germline trimming amounts to 2 bases on V and 0 bases on J, with 9 as the count of junction bases outside the gene matches. Including cysteine and phenylalanine, the CDR3 has 17 amino acids. Kept here is only the CDR3 DNA, which spans 51 bases and is read in frame from base 1. The germline V gene (reference sequence) sets CDR1 to GTSNPN and CDR2 to SVGIG. These data were also reused for a study on T cells in Graves' hyperthyroidism and ophthalmopathy. The second paper states: Stable Graves' hyperthyroidism was defined as no progression to ophthalmopathy during 18 months of follow-up. Hyperthyroidism patients were newly diagnosed, with disease duration under 2 months, and aged 18 to 65 years. Any patient with an uncontrolled infection, another autoimmune disease, pregnancy or lactation was excluded. Diagnoses relied on clinical symptoms, serum thyroxine and TRAb, thyroid ultrasound and orbital computed tomography. The TCR CDR3 was subjected to a first round of RT-PCR using the HTBI primer set and the Qiagen OneStep RT-PCR kit. Most expanded thyroid clonotypes (frequency above 0.001) were also detected in blood, a finding suggesting that blood repertoires may reflect thyroid immune responses. A model built on a 13 V-J signature distinguished ophthalmopathy from stable hyperthyroidism, reaching around 90% sensitivity and about 81% specificity in cross-validation and 80%/75% in testing. In validation, the model predicted progression to ophthalmopathy with approximately 70% sensitivity and 72% to 85% specificity, a median of 6.5 months before onset. To identify distinguishing TCR V-J signatures, a discovery cohort of around 100 patients was used, comprising 43 with Graves' ophthalmopathy and 57 with stable Graves' hyperthyroidism. Prospective prediction of ophthalmopathy was tested in an independent validation cohort consisting of about 20 hyperthyroidism patients and 15 to 17 patients who later progressed to ophthalmopathy. The 95 to 100 discovery patients were randomly divided into training and test sets at a 7:3 ratio. In addition, the study compared T-cell repertoires in thyroid tissue and in blood from six Graves' hyperthyroidism patients. Once sampling was done, hyperthyroidism patients were given methimazole at a starting dose of 30 mg daily, whereas ophthalmopathy patients were given high-dose intravenous methylprednisolone. Libraries were constructed in a second round of multiplex PCR, after which size selection and purification were carried out. Paired-end sequencing of the libraries was performed with 100 bp reads on an Illumina HiSeq2000. SOAPnuke was used to process the raw data, throwing out any read that contained adapters or uncalled bases, had a mean Phred below 15, or lacked an exact constant-primer or identifier match. COPE v1.2.5 was used to merge the high-quality paired reads, and each unique nucleotide sequence was defined as a clonotype. Clonotypes were aligned to IMGT TRBV, TRBD and TRBJ reference segments using MiTCR v1.1. Only V-J combinations with frequency above 0.0001, covering roughly 99% of repertoires, were analysed. A TCS score was defined as the ratio between F50 (clonal expansion) and ExV (chaos), using BLOSUM62-based TCRdist between CDR3 peptides within each V-J. Welch's t-statistics and random forest reduced some 510 V-J features to under 15, which were used in a naive Bayes classifier (R e1071). No statistical method was used to fix the sample size in advance, and group allocation was not hidden from the investigators. According to the paper, TCR Vbeta CDR3 sequencing was carried out on 135 peripheral blood samples, which came from about 45 ophthalmopathy, 70 to 80 hyperthyroidism and roughly 17 progressor patients.

The chain links TRBV30 with TRBJ2-1; TRBD2 fits 8 bases in the junction. The receptor comes from a woman under 30 with Graves disease. Donor details come from another sample of the same person, matched by shared clones. The material was peripheral blood mononuclear cells (PBMCs), obtained at new diagnosis, from a patient treated with antithyroid drugs. At the DNA level, the sequence is TGTGCCTGGAGTAGGGCTAGCGGGCAAAGCTCCTACAATGAGCAGTTCTTC. Its product reads: CAWSRASGQSSYNEQFF.